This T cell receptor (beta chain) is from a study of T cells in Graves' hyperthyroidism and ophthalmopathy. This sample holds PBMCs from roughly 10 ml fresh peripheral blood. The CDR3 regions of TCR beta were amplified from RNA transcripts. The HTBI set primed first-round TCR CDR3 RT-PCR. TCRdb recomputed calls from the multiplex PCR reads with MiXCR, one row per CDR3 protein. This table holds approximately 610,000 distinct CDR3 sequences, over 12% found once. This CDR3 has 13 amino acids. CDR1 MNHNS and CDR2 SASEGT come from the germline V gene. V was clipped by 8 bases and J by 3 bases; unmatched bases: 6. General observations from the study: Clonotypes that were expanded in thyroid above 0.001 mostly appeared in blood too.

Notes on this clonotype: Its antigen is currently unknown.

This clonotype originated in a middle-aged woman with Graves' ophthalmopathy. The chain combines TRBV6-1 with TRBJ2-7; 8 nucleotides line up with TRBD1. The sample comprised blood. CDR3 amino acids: CASATDRGYEQYF. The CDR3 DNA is TGTGCCAGCGCCACCGACAGGGGCTACGAGCAGTACTTC.